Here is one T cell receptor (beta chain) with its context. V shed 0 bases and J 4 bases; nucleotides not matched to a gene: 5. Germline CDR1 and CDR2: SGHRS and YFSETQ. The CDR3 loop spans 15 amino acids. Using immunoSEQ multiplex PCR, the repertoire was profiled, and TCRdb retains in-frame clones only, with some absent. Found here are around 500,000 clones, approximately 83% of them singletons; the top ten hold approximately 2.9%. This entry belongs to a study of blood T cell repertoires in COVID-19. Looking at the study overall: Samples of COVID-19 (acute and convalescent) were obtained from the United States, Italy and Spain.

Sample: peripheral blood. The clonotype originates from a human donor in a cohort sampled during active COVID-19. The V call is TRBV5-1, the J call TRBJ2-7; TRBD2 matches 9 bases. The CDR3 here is CASSLGLAGRYEQYF. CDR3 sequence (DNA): TGCGCCAGCAGCTTGGGGCTAGCGGGAAGGTACGAGCAGTACTTC.